Presented here are 15 T cell receptor beta chains from one specimen sequenced in a study of early T cells in non-severe SARS-CoV-2 infection. TCRdb called the 5' RACE reads again in MiXCR, with one record for every CDR3 protein. The repertoire holds 20,000 to 25,000 distinct CDR3 sequences, with 4.5% to 5% as singletons. Sequenced input: whole blood. All receptors derive from an adult who was a healthcare worker with PCR-confirmed SARS-CoV-2 infection or an uninfected control (not recorded which).

This clonotype was detected ten times or more. The chain joins TRBV19 to TRBJ2-1; TRBD2 aligns across 9 bases. Germline loops: CDR1 LNHDA, CDR2 SQIVND (reference sequence). CDR3 length: 14 residues. J lost 6 bases, V lost 4 bases, and 4 bases had no gene match. CDR3 coding DNA: TGTGCCAGTAGTAGTCTAGCGGGGTTCAATGAGCAGTTCTTC. Its translation is CASSSLAGFNEQFF.

The V and J genes are TRBV6-5 and TRBJ1-1; D gene ambiguous. This CDR3 contains 13 residues. Germline CDR1 reads MNHEY; CDR2 reads SVGAGI. Trimming left V 0 bases short and J 4 bases short, with 6 bases between. The CDR3 sequence is CASSYSPATEAFF. CDR3 DNA: TGTGCCAGCAGTTACTCCCCTGCCACTGAAGCTTTCTTT.

This clonotype was seen only a few times. The genes are TRBV18 and TRBJ2-3; unclear D gene. There are 12 residues in the CDR3. V lost 3 bases to trimming and J lost 4 bases, with 5 bases between them. Germline CDR1 and CDR2: KGHSH and LQKENI. For the CDR3, the DNA is TGTGCCAGCTCACCCATCGCAGATACGCAGTATTTT. It codes for CASSPIADTQYF. The whole variable domain, filled in from reference TRBV18 and TRBJ2-3, reads NAGVMQNPRHLVRRRGQEARLRCSPMKGHSHVYWYRQLPEEGLKFMVYLQKENIIDESGMPKERFSAEFPKEGPSILRIQQVVRGDSAAYFCASSPIADTQYFGPGTRLTVL.

This clonotype was counted many times. This chain links TRBV12-3 or TRBV12-4 with TRBJ1-5; D unresolved. The CDR3 has 13 amino acids. V lost 2 bases, J lost 6 bases, and 8 bases lay in between. As DNA, the CDR3 is TGTGCCAGCAGTTTAAATTCGGGTCAGCCCCAGCATTTT. This sequence encodes CASSLNSGQPQHF.

The table lists this clonotype with a few counts. The CDR3 DNA follows: TGTGCCAGCACCGACAGACAGGGAGGGGACGCTAATGAAAAACTGTTTTTT. It yields the protein CASTDRQGGDANEKLFF. The rearrangement uses TRBV6-2 or TRBV6-3 and TRBJ1-4, with 7 bases identical to TRBD1. CDR1 and CDR2 from the germline V gene are MNHEY and SVGEGT. This CDR3 is built from 17 residues. V shed 7 bases and J 3 bases; nucleotides not matched to a gene: 14.

This clonotype came up many times. The chain couples TRBV12-3 or TRBV12-4 to TRBJ2-7, with 7 bases that match TRBD1. With V trimmed by 6 bases and J by 6 bases, 5 bases remained unmatched. This CDR3 contains 12 residues. The DNA of the CDR3 is TGTGCCAGCAGCCAAACAGGGGTCGAGCAGTACTTC. Its protein is CASSQTGVEQYF.

This clonotype has at least ten counts. This sequence joins TRBV28 and TRBJ1-1, with D possibly TRBD1 on 5 matching bases. The germline CDR1 and CDR2 sequences are MDHEN and SYDVKM. V was cut by 8 bases and J by 0 bases, with 13 bases left in between. The CDR3 is 14 residues long. The CDR3 here is CASSFRVMNTEAFF. The CDR3 DNA is TGTGCCAGCTCCTTCAGGGTGATGAACACTGAAGCTTTCTTT. The entire variable domain, with the rest obtained from reference TRBV28 and TRBJ1-1, is as follows: DVKVTQSSRYLVKRTGEKVFLECVQDMDHENMFWYRQDPGLGLRLIYFSYDVKMKEKGDIPEGYSVSREKKERFSLILESASTNQTSMYLCASSFRVMNTEAFFGQGTRLTVV.

This clonotype was recorded at least ten times. This chain links TRBV20-1 with TRBJ1-2, with TRBD1 as a possible D gene (5 bases). Germline V CDR1 and CDR2: DFQATT, SNEGSKA (reference sequence). This CDR3 contains 12 residues. V was shortened by 8 bases and J by 6 bases, with 16 bases between the two germline ends. CDR3: CSPQGSMDGYTF. As DNA, the CDR3 is TGCAGTCCCCAGGGATCAATGGATGGCTACACCTTC.

In this sample, this clonotype turned up many times. V usage is TRBV7-2 and J usage is TRBJ2-1; 7 bases align to TRBD1. The trim removed 3 bases at V and 5 bases at J, leaving 4 bases unmatched. The CDR3 extends over 14 amino acids. Germline CDR1 is SGHTA and CDR2 is FQGNSA. In nucleotides, the CDR3 is TGTGCCAGCAGCTTGGGCGGACAGGACAATGAGCAGTTCTTC. Translation: CASSLGGQDNEQFF.

This clonotype was seen many times. The genes are TRBV7-9 and TRBJ2-2; D is tentatively TRBD1 or TRBD2 (5 bases each). Deletions cut 0 bases from V and 4 bases from J, with 6 bases between. CDR3 size: 14 residues. Germline V lookup: CDR1 SEHNR, CDR2 FQNEAQ (reference sequence). In DNA form, the CDR3 reads TGTGCCAGCAGCTTAGCGGGGGTCACCGGGGAGCTGTTTTTT. Protein sequence: CASSLAGVTGELFF.

The V gene is TRBV6-2 or TRBV6-3, the J gene TRBJ2-7; 7 nucleotides align to TRBD2. Unmatched junction bases numbered 6, after V lost 2 bases and J lost 2 bases. Germline V CDR1 and CDR2: MNHEY, SVGEGT. The CDR3 length is 15 residues. The CDR3 protein is CASSYGDYNTYEQYF. In DNA form, the CDR3 reads TGTGCCAGCAGTTACGGGGACTACAATACCTACGAGCAGTACTTC.

This clonotype was seen at least ten times. The chain employs TRBV29-1 and TRBJ2-7, with D possibly being TRBD1 (6 bases). CDR1 is SQVTM and CDR2 is ANQGSEA in the germline V gene. CDR3 length: 15 residues. The germline V and J ends were trimmed by 1 base and 2 bases, with 15 bases remaining between them. The CDR3 sequence is CSVEGGQDRPYEQYF. The CDR3 DNA reads TGCAGCGTTGAAGGCGGGCAGGACAGACCCTACGAGCAGTACTTC.

This clonotype was seen many times. The chain recombines TRBV7-6 with TRBJ1-6, with D unresolved. Per the germline V gene, CDR1 is SGHVS and CDR2 is FNYEAQ. The CDR3 has 15 amino acids. V shed 1 base and J shed 10 bases, with 14 bases lying between them. The CDR3, as DNA: TGTGCCAGCAGCTTAGGATGGACCACCGGGTCACCCCTCCACTTT. Translated, it gives CASSLGWTTGSPLHF.

This chain joins TRBV30 and TRBJ2-3; no reliable D call. Trimming cost V 1 base and J 6 bases, with 11 bases left between them. The germline CDR1 and CDR2 sequences are GTSNPN and SVGIG (reference sequence). The CDR3 covers 13 residues. CDR3 amino acids: CAWSGVGRDTQYF. Written as DNA, the CDR3 is TGTGCCTGGAGTGGGGTTGGAAGGGATACGCAGTATTTT.

The gene calls are TRBV7-2 and TRBJ2-3; no firm D call. V was trimmed by 1 base and J by 4 bases, leaving 9 bases between them. The CDR3 contains 14 residues. The V gene's germline CDR1 is SGHTA and CDR2 FQGNSA. The CDR3 sequence is CASSLEPGPDTQYF. CDR3 nucleotide sequence: TGTGCCAGCAGCTTAGAGCCGGGTCCAGATACGCAGTATTTT.